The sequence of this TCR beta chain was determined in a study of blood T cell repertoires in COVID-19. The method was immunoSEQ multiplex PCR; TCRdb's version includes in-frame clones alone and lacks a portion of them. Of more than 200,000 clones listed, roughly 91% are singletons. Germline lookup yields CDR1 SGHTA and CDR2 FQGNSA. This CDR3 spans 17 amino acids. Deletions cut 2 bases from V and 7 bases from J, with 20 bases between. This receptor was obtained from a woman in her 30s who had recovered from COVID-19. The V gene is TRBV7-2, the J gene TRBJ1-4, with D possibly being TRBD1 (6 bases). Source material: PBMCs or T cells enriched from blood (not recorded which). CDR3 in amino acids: CASSLPIQGKRSEKLFF. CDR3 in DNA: TGTGCCAGCAGCTTACCAATTCAGGGGAAAAGGAGTGAAAAACTGTTTTTT.